These T cell receptor beta chains were read from a single sample in a study of molecular identifiers for immune sequencing clone quantification. From the PCR reads, TCRdb called clonotypes with MiXCR, one entry per CDR3 protein. The sample consists of about 640,000 distinct CDR3 sequences, 15% to 20% of them appearing once. The sample was naive CD8+ T cells from blood, with Jurkat cell RNA spiked in. The receptors shown here come from a human donor in good health. Some libraries in this study had Jurkat cell RNA spiked in. CDR3s include the opening cysteine and the closing phenylalanine or tryptophan. D genes are given only for firm matches. For some rows the clone size is stated as once, few or many, or as a class when expanded; others skip it.

abundance	v_gene	j_gene	d_gene	CDR3aa	CDR3nt
-	TRBV27	TRBJ1-6	-	CASSLQTGYNSPLHF	TGTGCCAGCAGTCTCCAAACAGGGTATAATTCACCCCTCCACTTT
few	TRBV15	TRBJ1-2	TRBD1	CATSRDFPGQDNYGYTF	TGTGCCACCAGCAGAGATTTCCCGGGACAGGATAACTATGGCTACACCTTC
many	TRBV24-1	TRBJ1-1	-	CATSEGTGNTEAFF	TGTGCCACCAGTGAGGGGACGGGCAACACTGAAGCTTTCTTT
many	TRBV5-1	TRBJ1-6	-	CASSLGWGDYSPLHF	TGCGCCAGCAGCTTGGGTTGGGGCGATTATTCACCCCTCCACTTT
many	TRBV7-2	TRBJ1-1	TRBD1	CASSQDRADTEAFF	TGTGCCAGCAGCCAGGACAGGGCGGACACTGAAGCTTTCTTT
many	TRBV9	TRBJ1-3	-	CASSVSGTGNTIYF	TGTGCCAGCAGCGTTTCAGGGACTGGAAACACCATATATTTT
many	TRBV29-1	TRBJ2-6	-	CSVEVGNSGANVLTF	TGCAGCGTTGAAGTCGGGAACTCTGGGGCCAACGTCCTGACTTTC
few	TRBV13	TRBJ2-1	TRBD2	CASSAGGTSAYNEQFF	TGTGCCAGCAGCGCTGGGGGGACTAGCGCCTACAATGAGCAGTTCTTC
-	TRBV5-8	TRBJ1-1	-	CASSPVGGPTTEAFF	TGTGCCAGCAGCCCGGTAGGTGGCCCGACCACTGAAGCTTTCTTT
-	TRBV12-3/TRBV12-4	TRBJ1-4	-	CASSLRQGYEKLFF	TGTGCCAGCAGTTTAAGGCAGGGGTATGAAAAACTGTTTTTT
many	TRBV7-9	TRBJ1-2	TRBD1	CASSLAGQGAYGYTF	TGTGCCAGCAGCTTAGCGGGACAGGGAGCCTATGGCTACACCTTC
many	TRBV12-3/TRBV12-4	TRBJ2-7	-	CASRLDSYEQYF	TGTGCCAGCAGGCTGGACTCCTACGAGCAGTACTTC
many	TRBV14	TRBJ2-1	-	CASSQDLSSYNEQFF	TGTGCCAGCAGCCAAGACTTGAGCTCCTACAATGAGCAGTTCTTC